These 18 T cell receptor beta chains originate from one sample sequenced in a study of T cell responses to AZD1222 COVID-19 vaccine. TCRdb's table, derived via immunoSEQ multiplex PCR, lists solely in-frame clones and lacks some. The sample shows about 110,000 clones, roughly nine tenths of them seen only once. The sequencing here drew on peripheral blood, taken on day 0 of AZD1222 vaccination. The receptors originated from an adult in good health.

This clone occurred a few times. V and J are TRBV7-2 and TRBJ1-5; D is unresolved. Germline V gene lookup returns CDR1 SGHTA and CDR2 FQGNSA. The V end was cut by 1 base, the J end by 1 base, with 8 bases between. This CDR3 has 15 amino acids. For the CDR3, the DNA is TGTGCCAGCAGCTTAGTAGGCCAGAGCAATCAGCCCCAGCATTTT. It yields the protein CASSLVGQSNQPQHF.

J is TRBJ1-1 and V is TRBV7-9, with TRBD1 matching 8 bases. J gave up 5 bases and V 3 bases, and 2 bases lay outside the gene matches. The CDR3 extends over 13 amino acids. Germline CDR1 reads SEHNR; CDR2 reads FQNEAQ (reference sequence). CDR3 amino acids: CASSFTGGTEAFF. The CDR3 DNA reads TGTGCCAGCAGCTTTACAGGGGGGACTGAAGCTTTCTTT.

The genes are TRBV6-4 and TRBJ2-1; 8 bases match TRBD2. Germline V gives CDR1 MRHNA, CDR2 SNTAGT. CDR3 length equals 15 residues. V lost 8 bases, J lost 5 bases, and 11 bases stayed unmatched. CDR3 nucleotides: TGTGCCAGCGTTCTTGTAGCGGGGCATCACAATGAGCAGTTCTTC. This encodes CASVLVAGHHNEQFF.

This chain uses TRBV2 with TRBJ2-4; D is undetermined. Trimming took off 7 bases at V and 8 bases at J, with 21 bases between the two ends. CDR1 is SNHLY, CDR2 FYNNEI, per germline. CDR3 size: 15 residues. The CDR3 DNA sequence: TGTGCCAGCACAGAAGGGTTCAGTCTTGGGGACATTCAGTACTTC. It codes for CASTEGFSLGDIQYF.

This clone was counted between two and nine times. CDR3 loop: CASSQGAPDSPLHF. DNA of the CDR3: TGTGCCAGCAGCCAAGGGGCCCCCGATTCACCCCTCCACTTT. This sequence joins TRBV11-1 and TRBJ1-6; a possible D gene is TRBD1 (5 bases). Germline V gene sequence: CDR1 SGHAT, CDR2 FQDESV (reference sequence). CDR3 length equals 14 residues. V gave up 5 bases and J gave up 8 bases, with 13 bases separating them.

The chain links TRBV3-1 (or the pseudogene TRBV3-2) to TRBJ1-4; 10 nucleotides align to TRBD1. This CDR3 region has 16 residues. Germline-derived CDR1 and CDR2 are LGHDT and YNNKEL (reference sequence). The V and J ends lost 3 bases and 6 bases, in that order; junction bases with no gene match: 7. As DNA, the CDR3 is TGTGCCAGCAGCCACCTGACAGGGGGCAGGGATGAAAAACTGTTTTTT. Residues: CASSHLTGGRDEKLFF.

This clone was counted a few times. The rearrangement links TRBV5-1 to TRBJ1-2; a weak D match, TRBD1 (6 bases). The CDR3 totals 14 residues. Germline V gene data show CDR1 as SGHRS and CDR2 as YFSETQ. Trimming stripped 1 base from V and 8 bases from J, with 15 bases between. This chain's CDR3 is CASSLKTGLGGYTF. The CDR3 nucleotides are TGCGCCAGCAGCTTGAAAACAGGGTTAGGCGGCTACACCTTC.

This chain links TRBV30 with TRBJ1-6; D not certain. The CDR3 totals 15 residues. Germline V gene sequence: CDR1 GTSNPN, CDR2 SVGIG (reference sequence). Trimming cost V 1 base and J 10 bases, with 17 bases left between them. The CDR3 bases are TGTGCCTGGAGTGAGATCAATTCCCGACGGTCACCCCTCCACTTT. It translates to CAWSEINSRRSPLHF.

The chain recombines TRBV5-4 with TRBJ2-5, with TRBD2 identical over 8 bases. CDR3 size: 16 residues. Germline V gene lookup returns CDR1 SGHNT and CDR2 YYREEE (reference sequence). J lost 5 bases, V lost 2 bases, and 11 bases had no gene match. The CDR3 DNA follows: TGTGCCAGCAGCTTACCCGGGACTAGGTATTCTGAGACCCAGTACTTC. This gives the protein CASSLPGTRYSETQYF.

This chain's CDR3 is CASSPISGSNEQFF. The CDR3 region has the DNA TGTGCCAGCAGCCCCATTAGCGGGAGTAATGAGCAGTTCTTC. This chain connects TRBV7-7 to TRBJ2-1, with 9 nucleotides matching TRBD2. The length of the CDR3 is 14 residues. V trimming: 5 bases; J trimming: 7 bases; junction bases outside the gene matches: 6. The germline V gene has CDR1 SSHAT and CDR2 FNYEAQ (reference sequence).

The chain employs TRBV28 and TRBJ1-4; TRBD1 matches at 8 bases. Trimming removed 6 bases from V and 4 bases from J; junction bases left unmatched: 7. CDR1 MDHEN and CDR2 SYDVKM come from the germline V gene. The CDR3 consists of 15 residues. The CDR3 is CASREDRANNEKLFF. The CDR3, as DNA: TGTGCCAGCAGGGAGGACAGGGCCAATAATGAAAAACTGTTTTTT.

CDR3: CASSEGLAGGQQDTQYF. CDR3 sequence (DNA): TGCGCCAGCAGTGAAGGGTTAGCGGGAGGGCAACAAGATACGCAGTATTTT. The chain employs TRBV10-2 and TRBJ2-3; 11 bases are a match to TRBD2. V shed 3 bases and J 5 bases; nucleotides not matched to a gene: 10. The CDR3 has 17 residues. Germline-derived CDR1 and CDR2 are WSHSY and SAAADI.

The CDR3 DNA follows: TGTGCCAGCAGCTTCCCACTTAGCACAGATACGCAGTATTTT. This sequence encodes CASSFPLSTDTQYF. The rearrangement links TRBV7-9 to TRBJ2-3, with no clear D. This CDR3 spans 14 amino acids. CDR1 is SEHNR, CDR2 FQNEAQ, per germline (reference sequence). V was shortened by 3 bases and J by 0 bases, with 7 bases between the two germline ends.

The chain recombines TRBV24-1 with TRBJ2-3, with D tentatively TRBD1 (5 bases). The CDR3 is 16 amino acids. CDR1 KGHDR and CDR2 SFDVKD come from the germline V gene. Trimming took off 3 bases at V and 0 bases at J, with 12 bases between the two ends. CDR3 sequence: CATSDPQGPSTDTQYF. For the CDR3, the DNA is TGTGCCACCAGTGATCCCCAGGGTCCCAGCACAGATACGCAGTATTTT.

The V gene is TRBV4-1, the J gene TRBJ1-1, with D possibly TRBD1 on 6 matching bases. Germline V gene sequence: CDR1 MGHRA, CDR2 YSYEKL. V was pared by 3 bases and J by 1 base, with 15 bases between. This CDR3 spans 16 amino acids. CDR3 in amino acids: CASSHPLMGANTEAFF. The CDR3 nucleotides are TGCGCCAGCAGCCACCCCCTTATGGGGGCGAACACTGAAGCTTTCTTT.

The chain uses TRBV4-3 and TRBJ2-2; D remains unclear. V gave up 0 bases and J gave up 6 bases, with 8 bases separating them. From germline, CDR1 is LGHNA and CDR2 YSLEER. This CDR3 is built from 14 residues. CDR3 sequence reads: CASSQDSAAGELFF. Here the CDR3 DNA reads TGCGCCAGCAGCCAAGATTCGGCGGCCGGGGAGCTGTTTTTT.

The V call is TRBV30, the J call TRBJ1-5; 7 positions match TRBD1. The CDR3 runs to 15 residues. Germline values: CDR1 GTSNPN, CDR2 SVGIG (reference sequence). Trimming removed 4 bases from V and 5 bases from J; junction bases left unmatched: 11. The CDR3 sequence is CAWTYGDRPHQPQHF. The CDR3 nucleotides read TGTGCCTGGACCTACGGGGACAGACCACATCAGCCCCAGCATTTT.

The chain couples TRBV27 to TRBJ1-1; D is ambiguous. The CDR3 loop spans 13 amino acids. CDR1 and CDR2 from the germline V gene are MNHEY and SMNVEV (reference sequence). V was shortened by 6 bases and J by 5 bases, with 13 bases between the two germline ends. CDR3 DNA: TGTGCCAGCAGCCCCCGACGAGTTACTGAAGCTTTCTTT. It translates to CASSPRRVTEAFF.